These 18 T cell receptor beta chains came from one sample sequenced in a study of neurological immune-mediated disorders. The time point denotes: longitudinal time-point 1 (baseline). TCRdb reanalysed the 5' RACE reads using MiXCR and keeps one entry per CDR3 protein. Of 60,000 to 90,000 distinct CDR3 sequences in the sample, roughly 10% are singletons; the top ten hold 9.5% to 10%. Sequences were obtained from PBMCs. The receptor source for this set is a man in his thirties or forties in good health.

This clonotype was counted many times. This chain joins TRBV7-6 and TRBJ2-2; weak D call: TRBD2 (5 bases). The V gene's germline CDR1 is SGHVS and CDR2 FNYEAQ. CDR3 length: 17 amino acids. V was shortened by 2 bases and J by 3 bases, with 16 bases between the two germline ends. CDR3 loop: CASSLTRSVSDTGELFF. CDR3 nucleotides: TGTGCCAGCAGCTTAACTAGATCAGTGAGTGACACCGGGGAGCTGTTTTTT. Based on the CDR3 plus reference TRBV7-6 and TRBJ2-2, the full variable domain is GAGVSQSPRYKVTKRGQDVALRCDPISGHVSLYWYRQALGQGPEFLTYFNYEAQQDKSGLPNDRFSAERPEGSISTLTIQRTEQRDSAMYRCASSLTRSVSDTGELFFGEGSRLTVL.

This clonotype has ten or more counts. The CDR3 nucleotides read TGCGCCAGCAGCTTGGTCCATGGGCTAGCGGGCTACAATGAGCAGTTCTTC. Amino acid sequence: CASSLVHGLAGYNEQFF. The chain joins TRBV5-1 to TRBJ2-1; the match to TRBD2 covers 8 bases. Germline CDR1 and CDR2: SGHRS and YFSETQ. J was trimmed by 3 bases and V by 0 bases; bases with no gene match: 8. There are 17 residues in the CDR3.

This clonotype came up many times. V usage is TRBV24-1 and J usage is TRBJ2-2; 7 bases fit TRBD1. The CDR3 consists of 11 residues. The V gene end was trimmed by 6 bases and the J gene end by 14 bases; junction bases not matched to a gene: 5. CDR1 and CDR2 (germline): KGHDR, SFDVKD. Here the CDR3 reads CATSRQGRLFF. In nucleotides, the CDR3 is TGTGCCACCAGTCGACAGGGAAGACTGTTTTTT.

This clonotype was seen only a few times. The chain combines TRBV14 with TRBJ2-1, with 8 bases identical to TRBD1. Germline V gene data show CDR1 as SGHDN and CDR2 as FVKESK. This CDR3 is built from 15 residues. Trimming at V came to 3 bases and at J to 5 bases, leaving 6 bases not matched to a gene. The CDR3 loop is CASSHPGQANNEQFF. The CDR3, as DNA: TGTGCCAGCAGCCATCCGGGACAGGCCAACAATGAGCAGTTCTTC.

This clonotype was seen at least ten times. The chain carries TRBV5-1 and TRBJ2-1; either TRBD1 or TRBD2 may fit D (5 bases each). CDR1 SGHRS and CDR2 YFSETQ come from the germline V gene. Trimming removed 2 bases from V and 5 bases from J, with 14 bases in between. The CDR3 loop spans 15 amino acids. The CDR3 loop reads CASSFTGTYDNEQFF. CDR3 DNA: TGCGCCAGCAGCTTTACCGGGACCTACGACAATGAGCAGTTCTTC.

This clonotype was counted between two and nine times. The chain employs TRBV5-1 and TRBJ2-7, with 7 bases aligning to TRBD1. V dropped 5 bases and J dropped 7; count of bases not matched to a gene: 15. CDR1 is SGHRS and CDR2 is YFSETQ in the germline V gene. The CDR3 length is 15 residues. The CDR3, as DNA: TGCGCCAGCAGGAGTACCCCCACAGGGGTTTGGGAGCAGTACTTC. Protein product: CASRSTPTGVWEQYF.

The sample holds many counts of this clonotype. CDR3 DNA: TGTGCCAGCAGCCGACCCGGCAGACTTGAACATGAGCAGTTCTTC. Protein: CASSRPGRLEHEQFF. The gene calls are TRBV5-6 and TRBJ2-1; D is undetermined. CDR3 length equals 15 residues. V lost 4 bases, J lost 8 bases, and 19 bases lay in between. Germline values: CDR1 SGHDT, CDR2 YYEEEE.

This clonotype was recorded at least ten times. The chain uses TRBV6-6 and TRBJ2-3; D possibly corresponds to TRBD1 (5 bases). This CDR3 spans 15 amino acids. CDR1 is MNHNY and CDR2 is SVGAGI in the germline V gene (reference sequence). Trimming removed 0 bases from V and 0 bases from J, with 7 bases in between. CDR3 coding DNA: TGTGCCAGCAGTTACTCGACAGATAGCACAGATACGCAGTATTTT. This sequence encodes CASSYSTDSTDTQYF.

This clonotype has at least ten counts. This chain links TRBV18 with TRBJ1-5; 8 bases match TRBD1. Germline V gene data show CDR1 as KGHSH and CDR2 as LQKENI. The CDR3 consists of 15 residues. J gave up 5 bases and V 5 bases, and 8 bases lay outside the gene matches. The CDR3 here is CASSAGTGSYQPQHF. The CDR3 DNA reads as TGTGCCAGCTCAGCGGGGACAGGCTCTTATCAGCCCCAGCATTTT.

This clonotype was seen many times. The chain recombines TRBV29-1 with TRBJ1-2; TRBD1 aligns across 9 bases. The V gene end was trimmed by 1 base and the J gene end by 2 bases; junction bases not matched to a gene: 5. From germline, CDR1 is SQVTM and CDR2 ANQGSEA. The CDR3 loop spans 15 amino acids. CDR3 sequence reads: CSVEATGQGNYGYTF. CDR3 bases: TGCAGCGTTGAAGCCACAGGACAGGGGAACTATGGCTACACCTTC.

This chain joins TRBV27 and TRBJ1-6; no reliable D call. CDR1 is MNHEY, CDR2 SMNVEV, per germline (reference sequence). The CDR3 is 13 residues long. The ends were cut back, 4 bases at V and 10 bases at J, with 11 bases in the middle. The CDR3 loop is CASSSLLGSPLHF. The CDR3 bases are TGTGCCAGCAGTTCCCTTCTGGGGTCACCCCTCCACTTT.

This clonotype was counted at least ten times. This chain connects TRBV4-1 to TRBJ2-1, with 7 positions matching TRBD2. The CDR3 spans 15 residues. V dropped 4 bases and J dropped 0; count of bases not matched to a gene: 3. Germline V CDR1 and CDR2: MGHRA, YSYEKL. The CDR3 nucleotides read TGCGCCAGCAGCCTCCGGACTAGCTCCTACAATGAGCAGTTCTTC. Translating it yields CASSLRTSSYNEQFF.

Ten or more counts support this clonotype. This chain connects TRBV27 to TRBJ1-2, with D unclear. Germline CDR1 reads MNHEY; CDR2 reads SMNVEV (reference sequence). Trimming took 4 bases from V and 7 from J, leaving 16 bases between them. This CDR3 has 14 amino acids. The CDR3 coding sequence is TGTGCCAGCAGTTACGGACCCCTGATTGGTGGCTACACCTTC. This gives the protein CASSYGPLIGGYTF.

This clonotype was seen at least ten times. This chain joins TRBV5-4 and TRBJ2-2; a possible D gene is TRBD1 (5 bases). The CDR3 has 15 residues. Germline V gene data show CDR1 as SGHNT and CDR2 as YYREEE (reference sequence). V dropped 1 base and J dropped 1 base, with 8 bases sitting between them. The CDR3 DNA reads TGTGCCAGCAGCTTGAGGGGCCAGAACACCGGGGAGCTGTTTTTT. Amino acid sequence: CASSLRGQNTGELFF.

This clonotype has ten or more counts. The chain employs TRBV18 and TRBJ1-3; D call uncertain. The germline V gene has CDR1 KGHSH and CDR2 LQKENI. Trimming stripped 0 bases from V and 0 bases from J, with 6 bases between. The CDR3 spans 15 residues. In nucleotides, the CDR3 is TGTGCCAGCTCACCACCGCGGACCTCTGGAAACACCATATATTTT. Translated, it gives CASSPPRTSGNTIYF. Combining the CDR3 with reference TRBV18 and TRBJ1-3 gives the whole variable domain NAGVMQNPRHLVRRRGQEARLRCSPMKGHSHVYWYRQLPEEGLKFMVYLQKENIIDESGMPKERFSAEFPKEGPSILRIQQVVRGDSAAYFCASSPPRTSGNTIYFGEGSWLTVV.

This clonotype has ten or more counts. The chain carries TRBV28 and TRBJ1-4; TRBD1 aligns across 8 bases. With V trimmed by 5 bases and J by 6 bases, 5 bases remained unmatched. The germline V gene encodes CDR1 MDHEN and CDR2 SYDVKM. The CDR3 extends over 14 amino acids. The CDR3 DNA is TGTGCCAGCAGTCAACAGGGGGGAGATGAAAAACTGTTTTTT. It codes for CASSQQGGDEKLFF.

Only a few counts were recorded for this clonotype. The chain joins TRBV20-1 to TRBJ1-5, with a weak D call TRBD1 (5 bases). Germline V gene sequence: CDR1 DFQATT, CDR2 SNEGSKA (reference sequence). The CDR3 length is 14 residues. With 8 bases removed from V and 2 bases from J, the gap between germline ends came to 16 bases. Here the CDR3 reads CSTDGHHGNQPQHF. The CDR3 nucleotides read TGCAGTACTGACGGACATCATGGCAATCAGCCCCAGCATTTT.

This clonotype was observed at least ten times. This rearrangement joins TRBV20-1 to TRBJ2-3; D is ambiguous. V gave up 6 bases and J gave up 6 bases, with 10 bases separating them. Germline CDR1 and CDR2: DFQATT and SNEGSKA (reference sequence). The CDR3 has 11 amino acids. CDR3 bases: TGCAGTGCCGACGGACGGGATACGCAGTATTTT. Amino acid sequence: CSADGRDTQYF.